This paragraph covers one T cell receptor beta chain sequence. The CDR3 runs to 13 residues. Germline loops: CDR1 MNHNY, CDR2 SVGAGI (reference sequence). Trimming pared 2 bases from V and 4 bases from J, leaving 6 bases between. The record originates from a study of shared clonotypes between healthy human individuals. The assay was immunoSEQ multiplex PCR, and TCRdb's table has in-frame clones only and misses some. The sample lists some 580,000 clones, around 97% occurring once. This clonotype was sampled from a woman between 25 and 40 years old in good health. V usage is TRBV6-6 and J usage is TRBJ1-5; D is undetermined. Sequences were obtained from naive CD4+ T cells sorted from blood. As to subset: CD45RA+ positively selected. CDR3: CASSYRENQPQHF. CDR3 nucleotides: TGTGCCAGCAGTTACCGAGAAAATCAGCCCCAGCATTTT.